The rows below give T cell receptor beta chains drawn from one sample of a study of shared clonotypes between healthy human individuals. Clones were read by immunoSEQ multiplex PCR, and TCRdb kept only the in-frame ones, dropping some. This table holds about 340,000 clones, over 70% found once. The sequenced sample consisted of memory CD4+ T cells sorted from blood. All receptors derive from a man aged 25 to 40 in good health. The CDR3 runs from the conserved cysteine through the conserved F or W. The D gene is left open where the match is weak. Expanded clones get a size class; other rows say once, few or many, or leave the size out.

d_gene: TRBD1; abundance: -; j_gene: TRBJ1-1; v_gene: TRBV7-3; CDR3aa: CASSPNRDREAFF; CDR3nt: TGTGCCAGCAGCCCCAACCGGGACAGGGAAGCTTTCTTT
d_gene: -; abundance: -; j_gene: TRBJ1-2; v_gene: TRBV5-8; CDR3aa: CASSTGRNYGYTF; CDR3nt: TGTGCCAGCAGCACCGGACGGAACTATGGCTACACCTTC
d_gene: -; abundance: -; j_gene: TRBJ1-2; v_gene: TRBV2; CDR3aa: CASRGGPGYTF; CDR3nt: TGTGCCAGCAGGGGGGGCCCTGGCTACACCTTC
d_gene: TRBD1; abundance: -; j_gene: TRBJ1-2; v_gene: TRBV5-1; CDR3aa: CASSSDRNGYTF; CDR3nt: TGCGCCAGCAGCTCGGACAGGAACGGCTACACCTTC
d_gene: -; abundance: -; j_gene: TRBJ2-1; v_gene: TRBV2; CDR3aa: CASSAFNEQFF; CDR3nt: TGTGCCAGCAGTGCCTTCAATGAGCAGTTCTTC
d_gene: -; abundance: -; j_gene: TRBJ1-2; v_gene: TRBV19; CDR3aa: CASSKDSNYGYTF; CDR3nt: TGTGCCAGTAGTAAGGACAGTAACTATGGCTACACCTTC
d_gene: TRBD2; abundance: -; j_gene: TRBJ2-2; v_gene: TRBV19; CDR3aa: CASSQLAGRAGELFF; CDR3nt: TGTGCCAGTAGCCAACTAGCGGGGCGGGCCGGGGAGCTGTTTTTT
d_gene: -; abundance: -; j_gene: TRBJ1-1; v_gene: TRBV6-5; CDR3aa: CASSYSKVQGAFF; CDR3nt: TGTGCCAGCAGTTACTCGAAGGTACAGGGAGCTTTCTTT
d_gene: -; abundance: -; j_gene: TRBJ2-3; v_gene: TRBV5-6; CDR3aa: CASSLAGTGSDTQYF; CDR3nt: TGTGCCAGCAGCTTAGCAGGGACGGGCTCAGATACGCAGTATTTT
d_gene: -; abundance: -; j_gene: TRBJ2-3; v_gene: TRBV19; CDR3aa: CASSVDFFTDTQYF; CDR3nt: TGTGCCAGTAGTGTTGACTTTTTCACAGATACGCAGTATTTT
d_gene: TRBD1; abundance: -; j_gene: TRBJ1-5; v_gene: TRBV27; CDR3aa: CASKVGQGPNQPQHF; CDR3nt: TGTGCCAGCAAAGTGGGACAGGGGCCCAATCAGCCCCAGCATTTT
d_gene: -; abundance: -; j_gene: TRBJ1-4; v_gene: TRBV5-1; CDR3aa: CASRGDLESGKLFF; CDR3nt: TGCGCCAGCAGAGGGGACCTCGAGAGCGGAAAACTGTTTTTT
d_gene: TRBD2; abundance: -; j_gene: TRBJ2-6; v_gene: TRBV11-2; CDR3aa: CASRPVARGAGSGANVLTF; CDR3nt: TGTGCCAGCAGGCCCGTCGCGCGGGGGGCCGGCTCTGGGGCCAACGTCCTGACTTTC
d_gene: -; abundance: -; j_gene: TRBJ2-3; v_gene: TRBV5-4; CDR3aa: CASSLASGTADTQYF; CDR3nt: TGTGCCAGCAGCTTGGCCTCGGGGACCGCAGATACGCAGTATTTT
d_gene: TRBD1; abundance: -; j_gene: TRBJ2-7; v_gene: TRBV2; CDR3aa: CASSIRDRVTEQYF; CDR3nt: TGTGCCAGCAGCATTCGGGACAGGGTAACCGAGCAGTACTTC
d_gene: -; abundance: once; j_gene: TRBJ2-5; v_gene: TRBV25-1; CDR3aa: CASSGLGTWGTQYF; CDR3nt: TGTGCCAGCAGTGGTCTCGGGACTTGGGGGACCCAGTACTTC
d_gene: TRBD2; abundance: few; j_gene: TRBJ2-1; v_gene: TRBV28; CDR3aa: CASSQLGSGRLNEQFF; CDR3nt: TGTGCCAGCAGTCAACTGGGTAGCGGGAGACTCAATGAGCAGTTCTTC
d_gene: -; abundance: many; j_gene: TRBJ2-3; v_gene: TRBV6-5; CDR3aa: CASRASGNTDTQYF; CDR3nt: TGTGCCAGCAGGGCCTCCGGTAACACAGATACGCAGTATTTT
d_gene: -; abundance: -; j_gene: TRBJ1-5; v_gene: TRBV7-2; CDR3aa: CASSLAVGRVNQPQHF; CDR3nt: TGTGCCAGCAGCTTAGCGGTTGGTCGGGTCAATCAGCCCCAGCATTTT
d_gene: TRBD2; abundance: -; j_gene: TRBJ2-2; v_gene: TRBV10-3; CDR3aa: CAISESPSGGTNTGELFF; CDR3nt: TGTGCCATCAGTGAGTCGCCTAGCGGGGGGACGAACACCGGGGAGCTGTTTTTT
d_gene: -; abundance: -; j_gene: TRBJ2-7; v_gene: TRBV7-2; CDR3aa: CASSLTRTYEQYF; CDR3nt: TGTGCCAGCAGCTTGACTAGAACCTACGAGCAGTACTTC
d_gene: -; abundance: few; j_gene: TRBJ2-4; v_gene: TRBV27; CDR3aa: CASSWRGDIQYF; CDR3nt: TGTGCCAGCAGTTGGCGTGGGGACATTCAGTACTTC
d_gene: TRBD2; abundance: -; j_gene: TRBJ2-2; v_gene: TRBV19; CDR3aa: CASSIPLSGRGGELFF; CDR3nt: TGTGCCAGTAGTATCCCCCTGAGCGGGAGAGGAGGGGAGCTGTTTTTT
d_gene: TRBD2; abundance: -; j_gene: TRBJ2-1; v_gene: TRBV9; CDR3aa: CASSVSGSRNEQFF; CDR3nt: TGTGCCAGCAGCGTTAGCGGGAGTAGGAATGAGCAGTTCTTC
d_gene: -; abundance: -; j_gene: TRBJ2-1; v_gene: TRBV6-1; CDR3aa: CASSETGSYNEQFF; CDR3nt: TGTGCCAGCAGTGAAACTGGCTCCTACAATGAGCAGTTCTTC
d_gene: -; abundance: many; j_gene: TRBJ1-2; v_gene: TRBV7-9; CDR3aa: CASNRNYGYTF; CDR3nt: TGTGCCAGCAACCGCAACTATGGCTACACCTTC
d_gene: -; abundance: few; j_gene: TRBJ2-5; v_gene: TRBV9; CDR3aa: CASSVGTAYQETQYF; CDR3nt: TGTGCCAGCAGCGTAGGGACAGCGTACCAAGAGACCCAGTACTTC
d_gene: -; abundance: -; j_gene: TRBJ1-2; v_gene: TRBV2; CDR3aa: CASSGGQGRYGYTF; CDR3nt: TGTGCCAGCAGTGGCGGCCAGGGTCGCTATGGCTACACCTTC
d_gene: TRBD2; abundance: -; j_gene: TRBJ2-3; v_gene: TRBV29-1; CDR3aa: CSVGGERESSTDTQYF; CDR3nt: TGCAGCGTTGGGGGGGAGCGGGAGTCCAGCACAGATACGCAGTATTTT
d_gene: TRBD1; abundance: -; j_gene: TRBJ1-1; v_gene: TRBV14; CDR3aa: CASSQYRGRNTEAFF; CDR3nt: TGTGCCAGCAGCCAATACAGGGGGAGGAACACTGAAGCTTTCTTT
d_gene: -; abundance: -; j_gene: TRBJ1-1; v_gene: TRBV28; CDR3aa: CASTENLNTEAFF; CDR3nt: TGTGCCAGCACGGAGAACCTGAACACTGAAGCTTTCTTT
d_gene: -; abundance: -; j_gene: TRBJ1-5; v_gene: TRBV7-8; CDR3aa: CASSLARQNQPQHF; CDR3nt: TGTGCCAGCAGCTTAGCGCGACAGAATCAGCCCCAGCATTTT
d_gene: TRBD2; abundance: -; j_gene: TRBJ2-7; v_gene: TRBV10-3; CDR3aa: CAISGPSTWGGTPYEQYF; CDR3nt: TGTGCCATCAGTGGGCCCTCTACTTGGGGGGGGACTCCCTACGAGCAGTACTTC
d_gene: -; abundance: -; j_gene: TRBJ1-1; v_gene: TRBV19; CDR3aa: CASSNTGFSWAFF; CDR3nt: TGTGCCAGTAGTAACACAGGGTTCTCTTGGGCTTTCTTT
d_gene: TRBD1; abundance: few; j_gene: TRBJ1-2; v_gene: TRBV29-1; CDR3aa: CSVRTGRYGYTF; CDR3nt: TGCAGCGTTCGGACAGGGCGCTATGGCTACACCTTC
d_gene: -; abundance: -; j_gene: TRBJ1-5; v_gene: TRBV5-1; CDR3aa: CASSLETDQPQHF; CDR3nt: TGCGCCAGCAGCTTGGAGACAGATCAGCCCCAGCATTTT